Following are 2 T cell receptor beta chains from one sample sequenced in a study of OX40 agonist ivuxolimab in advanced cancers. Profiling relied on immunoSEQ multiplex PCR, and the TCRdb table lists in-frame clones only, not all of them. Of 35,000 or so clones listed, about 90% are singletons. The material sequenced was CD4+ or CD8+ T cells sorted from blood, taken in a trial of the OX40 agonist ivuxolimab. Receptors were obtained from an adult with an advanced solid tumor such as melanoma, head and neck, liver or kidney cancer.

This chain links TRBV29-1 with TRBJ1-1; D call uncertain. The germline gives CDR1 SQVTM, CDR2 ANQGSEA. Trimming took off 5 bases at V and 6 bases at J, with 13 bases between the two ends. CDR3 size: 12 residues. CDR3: CSVPSPGAEAFF. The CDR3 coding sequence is TGCAGCGTTCCCAGTCCCGGGGCTGAAGCTTTCTTT.

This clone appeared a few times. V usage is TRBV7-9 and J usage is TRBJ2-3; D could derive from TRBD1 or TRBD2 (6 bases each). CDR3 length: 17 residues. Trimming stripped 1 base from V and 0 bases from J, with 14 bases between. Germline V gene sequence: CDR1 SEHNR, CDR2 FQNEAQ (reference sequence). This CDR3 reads CASSLGGAAYSTDTQYF. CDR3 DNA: TGTGCCAGCAGCTTAGGGGGGGCAGCCTATAGCACAGATACGCAGTATTTT.